This paragraph covers one T cell receptor beta chain sequence. This sample is drawn from a study of blood T cell repertoires in COVID-19. The data were produced by immunoSEQ multiplex PCR, yet TCRdb's version contains in-frame clones alone and is incomplete. The top ten hold approximately 12% of the sample, which has approximately 400,000 clones, roughly 88% seen once. Trimming pared 0 bases from V and 2 bases from J, leaving 17 bases between. Germline V gives CDR1 SGHDT, CDR2 YYEEEE. This CDR3 has 17 amino acids. The genes are TRBV5-6 and TRBJ1-1; no firm D call. The receptor's source is a woman in her forties or fifties with COVID-19, enrolled during active disease. The specimen was peripheral blood. The CDR3 DNA reads TGTGCCAGCAGCTTGGGGTCTGCGACTAGGCTAAACACTGAAGCTTTCTTT. Translation: CASSLGSATRLNTEAFF.